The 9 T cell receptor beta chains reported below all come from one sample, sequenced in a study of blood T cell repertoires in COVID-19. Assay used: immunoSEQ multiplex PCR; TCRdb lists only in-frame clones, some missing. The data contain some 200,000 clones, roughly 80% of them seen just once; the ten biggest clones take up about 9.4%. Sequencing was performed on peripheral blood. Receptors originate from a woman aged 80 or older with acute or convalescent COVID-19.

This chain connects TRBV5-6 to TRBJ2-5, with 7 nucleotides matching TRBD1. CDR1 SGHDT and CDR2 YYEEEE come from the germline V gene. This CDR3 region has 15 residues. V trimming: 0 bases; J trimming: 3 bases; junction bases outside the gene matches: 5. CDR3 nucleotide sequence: TGTGCCAGCAGCTTGGTGGGACAGACTGAAGAGACCCAGTACTTC. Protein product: CASSLVGQTEETQYF.

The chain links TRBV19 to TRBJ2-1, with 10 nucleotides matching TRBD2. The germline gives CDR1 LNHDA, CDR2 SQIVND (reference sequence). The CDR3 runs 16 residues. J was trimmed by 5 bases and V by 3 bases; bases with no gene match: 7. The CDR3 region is CASSILASGGHNEQFF. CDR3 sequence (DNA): TGTGCCAGTAGTATCCTGGCTAGCGGGGGACACAATGAGCAGTTCTTC. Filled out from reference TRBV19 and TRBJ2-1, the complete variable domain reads DGGITQSPKYLFRKEGQNVTLSCEQNLNHDAMYWYRQDPGQGLRLIYYSQIVNDFQKGDIAEGYSVSREKKESFPLTVTSAQKNPTAFYLCASSILASGGHNEQFFGPGTRLTVL.

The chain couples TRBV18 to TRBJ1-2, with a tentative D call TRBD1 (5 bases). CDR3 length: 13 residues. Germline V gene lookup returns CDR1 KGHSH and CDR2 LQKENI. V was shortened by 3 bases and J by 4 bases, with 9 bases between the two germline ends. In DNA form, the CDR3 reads TGTGCCAGCTCACCGGGAGGGGCCTATGGCTACACCTTC. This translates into CASSPGGAYGYTF. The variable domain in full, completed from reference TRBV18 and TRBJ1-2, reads NAGVMQNPRHLVRRRGQEARLRCSPMKGHSHVYWYRQLPEEGLKFMVYLQKENIIDESGMPKERFSAEFPKEGPSILRIQQVVRGDSAAYFCASSPGGAYGYTFGSGTRLTVV.

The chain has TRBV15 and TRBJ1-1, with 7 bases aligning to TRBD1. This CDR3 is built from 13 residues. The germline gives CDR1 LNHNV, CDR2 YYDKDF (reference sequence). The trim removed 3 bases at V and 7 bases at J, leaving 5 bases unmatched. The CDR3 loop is CATSRGGQYEAFF. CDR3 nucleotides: TGTGCCACCAGCAGGGGGGGACAGTATGAAGCTTTCTTT.

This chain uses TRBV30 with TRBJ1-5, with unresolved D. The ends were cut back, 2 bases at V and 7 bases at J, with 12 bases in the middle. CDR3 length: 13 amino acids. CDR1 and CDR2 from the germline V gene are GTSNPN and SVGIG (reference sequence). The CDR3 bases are TGTGCCTGGAGTCTAGCATCCGTCCAGCCCCAGCATTTT. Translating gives CAWSLASVQPQHF.

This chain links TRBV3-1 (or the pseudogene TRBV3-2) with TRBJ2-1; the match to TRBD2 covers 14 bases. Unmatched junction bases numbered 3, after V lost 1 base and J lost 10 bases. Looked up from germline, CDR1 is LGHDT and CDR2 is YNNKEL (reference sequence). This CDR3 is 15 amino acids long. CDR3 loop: CASSQVTSGGGEQFF. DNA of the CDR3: TGTGCCAGCAGCCAAGTGACTAGCGGGGGGGGCGAGCAGTTCTTC.

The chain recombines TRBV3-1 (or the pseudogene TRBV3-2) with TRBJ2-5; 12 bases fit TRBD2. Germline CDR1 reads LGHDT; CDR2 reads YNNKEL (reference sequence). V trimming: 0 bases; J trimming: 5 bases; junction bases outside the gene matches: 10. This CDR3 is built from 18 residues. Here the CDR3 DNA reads TGTGCCAGCAGCCAAGATGGGCTAGCGGGAGGGCCGTGGGAGACCCAGTACTTC. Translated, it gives CASSQDGLAGGPWETQYF.

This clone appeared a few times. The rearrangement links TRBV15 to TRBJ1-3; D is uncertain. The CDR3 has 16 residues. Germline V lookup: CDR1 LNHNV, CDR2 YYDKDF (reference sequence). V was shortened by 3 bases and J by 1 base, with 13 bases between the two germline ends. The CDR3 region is CATSSPSSPSGNTIYF. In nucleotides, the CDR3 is TGTGCCACCAGCAGCCCGTCGAGCCCGTCTGGAAACACCATATATTTT.

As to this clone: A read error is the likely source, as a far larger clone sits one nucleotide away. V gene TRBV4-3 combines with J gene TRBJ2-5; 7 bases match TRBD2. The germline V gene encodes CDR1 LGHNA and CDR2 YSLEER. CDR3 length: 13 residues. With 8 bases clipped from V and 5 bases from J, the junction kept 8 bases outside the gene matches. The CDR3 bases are TGCGCCAGCTGCCTGGGGGGGGTGGAGACCCAGTACTTC. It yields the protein CASCLGGVETQYF.